These 5 T cell receptor beta chains were sequenced from one sample in a study of CD8 T cells in Susac syndrome. cDNA came from around 0.54 to 1 ug RNA primed by random hexamers. TCRdb fed the immunoSEQ multiplex PCR reads into MiXCR, producing one record per CDR3 protein. The table records about 290,000 distinct CDR3 sequences, approximately 85% of them present only once. The specimen was CD8+ T cells from PBMCs. Receptors originate from a human donor with multiple sclerosis.

Written as DNA, the CDR3 is TGCAGCGTTGACGACACAGATACGCAGTATTTT. Residues: CSVDDTDTQYF. This rearrangement joins TRBV29-1 to TRBJ2-3, with unresolved D. The CDR3 length is 11 residues. CDR1 and CDR2 from the germline V gene are SQVTM and ANQGSEA. Trimming took off 3 bases at V and 2 bases at J, with 3 bases between the two ends.

The gene calls are TRBV7-9 and TRBJ1-5; D uncertain. Germline assignment: CDR1 SEHNR and CDR2 FQNEAQ (reference sequence). Deletions cut 5 bases from V and 6 bases from J, with 8 bases between. The CDR3 contains 12 residues. The CDR3 sequence is CASSLPLQPQHF. CDR3 coding DNA: TGTGCCAGCAGCCTACCGCTTCAGCCCCAGCATTTT.

J is TRBJ2-7 and V is TRBV19; TRBD1 matches at 9 bases. The CDR3 is made up of 16 amino acids. After removal of 3 bases from V and 7 bases from J, the junction contained 13 bases not matched to a gene. Germline assignment: CDR1 LNHDA and CDR2 SQIVND (reference sequence). DNA of the CDR3: TGTGCCAGTAGTATCGATTTGGAACAGGGGGCGCGGGAGCAGTACTTC. This gives the protein CASSIDLEQGAREQYF.

This clonotype was seen just once. The chain employs TRBV28 and TRBJ1-4; D uncertain. The V gene lost 8 bases and the J gene lost 4 bases, with 5 bases spanning the gap. Looked up from germline, CDR1 is MDHEN and CDR2 is SYDVKM. The CDR3 extends over 11 amino acids. CDR3 sequence reads: CASRFNEKLFF. DNA for the CDR3: TGTGCCAGCCGGTTTAATGAAAAACTGTTTTTT.

This chain joins TRBV6-6 and TRBJ1-2; TRBD1 matches 8 bases. The J segment lost 2 bases and the V segment lost 5 bases, leaving 4 bases of the junction unmatched. This CDR3 spans 14 amino acids. Germline CDR1 MNHNY, CDR2 SVGAGI (reference sequence). CDR3 in amino acids: CASSTRQGNYGYTF. Written as DNA, the CDR3 is TGTGCCAGCAGTACGCGACAGGGGAACTATGGCTACACCTTC.